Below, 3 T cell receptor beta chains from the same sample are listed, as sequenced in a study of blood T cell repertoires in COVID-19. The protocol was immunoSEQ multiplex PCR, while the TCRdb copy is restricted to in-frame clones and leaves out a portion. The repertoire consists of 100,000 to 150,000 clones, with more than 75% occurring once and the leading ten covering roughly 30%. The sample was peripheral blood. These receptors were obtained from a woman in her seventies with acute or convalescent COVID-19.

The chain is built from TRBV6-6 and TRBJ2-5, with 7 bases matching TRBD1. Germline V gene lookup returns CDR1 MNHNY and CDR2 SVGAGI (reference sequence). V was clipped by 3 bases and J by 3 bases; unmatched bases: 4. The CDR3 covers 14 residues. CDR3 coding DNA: TGTGCCAGCAGTTATCCAGACAGGGAAGAGACCCAGTACTTC. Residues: CASSYPDREETQYF.

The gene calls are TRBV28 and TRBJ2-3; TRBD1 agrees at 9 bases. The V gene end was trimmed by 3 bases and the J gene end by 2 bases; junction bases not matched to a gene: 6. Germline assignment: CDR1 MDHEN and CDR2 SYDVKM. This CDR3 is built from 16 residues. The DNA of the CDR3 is TGTGCCAGCAGTTTGCCGGGACAGGGATCCACAGATACGCAGTATTTT. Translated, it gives CASSLPGQGSTDTQYF.

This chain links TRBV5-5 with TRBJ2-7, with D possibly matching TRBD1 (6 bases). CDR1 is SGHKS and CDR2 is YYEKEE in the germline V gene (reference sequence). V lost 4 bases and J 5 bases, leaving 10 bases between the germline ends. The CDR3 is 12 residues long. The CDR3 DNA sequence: TGTGCCAGCAGCCAACAGGGCCACGAGCAGTACTTC. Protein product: CASSQQGHEQYF.